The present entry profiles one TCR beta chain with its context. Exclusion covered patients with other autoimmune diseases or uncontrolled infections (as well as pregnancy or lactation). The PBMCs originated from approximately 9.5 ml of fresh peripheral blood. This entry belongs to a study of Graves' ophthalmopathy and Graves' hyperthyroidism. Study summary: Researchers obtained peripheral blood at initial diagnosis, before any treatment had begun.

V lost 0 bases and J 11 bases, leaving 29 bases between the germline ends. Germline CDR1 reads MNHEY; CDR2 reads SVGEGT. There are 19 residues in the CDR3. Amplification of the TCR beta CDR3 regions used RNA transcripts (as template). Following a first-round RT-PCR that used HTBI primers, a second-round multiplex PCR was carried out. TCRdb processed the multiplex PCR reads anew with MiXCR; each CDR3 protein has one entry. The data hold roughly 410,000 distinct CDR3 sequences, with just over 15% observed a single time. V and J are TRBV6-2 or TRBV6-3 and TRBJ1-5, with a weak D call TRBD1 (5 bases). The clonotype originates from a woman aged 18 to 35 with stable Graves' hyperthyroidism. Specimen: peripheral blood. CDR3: CASSYSLGLRRLRESSQHF. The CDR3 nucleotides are TGTGCCAGCAGTTACTCCCTGGGACTTAGACGCTTACGTGAATCATCCCAGCATTTT.